The source of this TCR beta chain is a study of blood T cell repertoires in COVID-19. The method was immunoSEQ multiplex PCR; TCRdb's version includes in-frame clones alone and lacks a portion of them. The sample comprises roughly 200,000 clones, over 80% of which are singletons, and 1.2% rests with the top ten. Per germline, CDR1 LNHDA and CDR2 SQIVND (reference sequence). The CDR3 is 15 residues long. The V segment lost 1 base and the J segment 8 bases; nucleotides outside the gene matches: 7. The receptor was isolated from a man aged 25-40 years who had recovered from COVID-19. The specimen sequenced was PBMCs or T cells enriched from blood (not recorded which). V gene TRBV19 combines with J gene TRBJ1-4, with 7 bases fitting TRBD1. For the CDR3, the DNA is TGTGCCAGTAGTATAGCGGGACAGAGAAGGGAAAAACTGTTTTTT. It yields the protein CASSIAGQRREKLFF.